The 27 T cell receptor beta chains given below trace back to one sample, sequenced in a study of cytomegalovirus exposure and HLA in healthy donors (TCRdb year 2017). The library was obtained by the immunoSEQ multiplex PCR assay. A mixture of 60 forward primers for TCR Vbeta segments and 13 reverse primers for TCR Jbeta segments was used in the multiplex PCR. What TCRdb holds here is the immuneACCESS table cut down to in-frame rearrangements. Part of the clones is not present; checked against another copy, under half of the missing clones reflect an unresolved V gene, and the others are unexplained. The sample records 120,000 to 150,000 clones, around four fifths of which are singletons. The top ten constitute less than 4% of the sample. Sequencing was done on a sample of PBMCs. The origin of the receptors is a male donor in good health and CMV-seronegative.

This clone was seen just once. The chain carries TRBV28 and TRBJ2-7; tentatively, D is TRBD2 (6 bases). Trimming shortened V by 6 bases and J by 2 bases, and 8 bases separated the two germline ends. The length of the CDR3 is 12 residues. CDR1 is MDHEN, CDR2 SYDVKM, per germline. This CDR3 is CASRLATYEQYF. DNA of the CDR3: TGTGCCAGCAGGCTAGCGACCTACGAGCAGTACTTC.

The chain has TRBV12-5 and TRBJ2-1; TRBD2 matches 14 bases. Germline CDR1 and CDR2: LGHNT and FRNRAP. V dropped 1 base and J dropped 7; count of bases not matched to a gene: 9. The CDR3 covers 18 residues. For the CDR3, the DNA is TGTGCTAGTGGTTTGGGCGGACTAGCGGGAGGCTTGAGAAATGAGCAGTTCTTC. Translated, it gives CASGLGGLAGGLRNEQFF. Based on the CDR3 plus reference TRBV12-5 and TRBJ2-1, the full variable domain is DARVTQTPRHKVTEMGQEVTMRCQPILGHNTVFWYRQTMMQGLELLAYFRNRAPLDDSGMPKDRFSAEMPDATLATLKIQPSEPRDSAVYFCASGLGGLAGGLRNEQFFGPGTRLTVL.

The chain combines TRBV7-2 with TRBJ1-1, with 10 bases matching TRBD1. The CDR3 runs 17 residues. Germline V gives CDR1 SGHTA, CDR2 FQGNSA. V was pared by 1 base and J by 6 bases, with 11 bases of the junction left unmatched. Written as DNA, the CDR3 is TGTGCCAGCAGCTTAGGCCCGACAGGGGGCCTTTACCCTGAAGCTTTCTTT. Amino acid sequence: CASSLGPTGGLYPEAFF. The full variable domain, completed using reference TRBV7-2 and TRBJ1-1, is GAGVSQSPSNKVTEKGKDVELRCDPISGHTALYWYRQSLGQGLEFLIYFQGNSAPDKSGLPSDRFSAERTGGSVSTLTIQRTQQEDSAVYLCASSLGPTGGLYPEAFFGQGTRLTVV.

The J gene is TRBJ1-4, the V gene TRBV2, with TRBD1 identical over 8 bases. CDR3 length equals 15 residues. V trimming: 7 bases; J trimming: 5 bases; junction bases outside the gene matches: 9. Germline values: CDR1 SNHLY, CDR2 FYNNEI. This chain's CDR3 is CASTEDRQGNEKLFF. In nucleotides, the CDR3 is TGTGCCAGCACCGAGGACCGACAGGGGAATGAAAAACTGTTTTTT.

This clone has only one observation. The chain carries TRBV5-6 and TRBJ2-5; D gene ambiguous. Per the germline V gene, CDR1 is SGHDT and CDR2 is YYEEEE. CDR3 length equals 13 residues. V was cut by 0 bases and J by 2 bases, with 5 bases left in between. CDR3 DNA: TGTGCCAGCAGCTTGGCGCGGCAAGAGACCCAGTACTTC. This encodes CASSLARQETQYF.

The chain couples TRBV15 to TRBJ2-7; 7 bases map to TRBD2. This CDR3 region has 14 residues. V gave up 0 bases and J gave up 4 bases; unmatched junction bases: 3. Germline V CDR1 and CDR2: LNHNV, YYDKDF (reference sequence). In DNA, the CDR3 is TGTGCCACCAGCAGAGATCGGGGAGGGTACGAGCAGTACTTC. Translated, it gives CATSRDRGGYEQYF.

The rearrangement uses TRBV5-5 and TRBJ2-7, with 7 bases identical to TRBD1. Germline V gene lookup returns CDR1 SGHKS and CDR2 YYEKEE (reference sequence). This CDR3 is built from 14 residues. J lost 3 bases, V lost 2 bases, and 5 bases had no gene match. CDR3 coding DNA: TGTGCCAGCAGCTTTCCCGGGACAGACTACGAGCAGTACTTC. Translating it yields CASSFPGTDYEQYF. Based on the CDR3 plus reference TRBV5-5 and TRBJ2-7, the full variable domain is DAGVTQSPTHLIKTRGQQVTLRCSPISGHKSVSWYQQVLGQGPQFIFQYYEKEERGRGNFPDRFSARQFPNYSSELNVNALLLGDSALYLCASSFPGTDYEQYFGPGTRLTVT.

The chain joins TRBV19 to TRBJ2-5; 7 bases map to TRBD1. The CDR3 has 13 residues. V was clipped by 4 bases and J by 3 bases; unmatched bases: 2. Germline V gene sequence: CDR1 LNHDA, CDR2 SQIVND (reference sequence). CDR3 in amino acids: CASSTQGKETQYF. The CDR3 coding sequence is TGTGCCAGTAGTACACAGGGGAAAGAGACCCAGTACTTC.

The CDR3 spells CASSSLTGRGRYEQYF. CDR3 in DNA: TGTGCCAGCAGCTCCTTGACAGGCCGAGGTCGTTACGAGCAGTACTTC. The chain employs TRBV13 and TRBJ2-7; D perhaps matches TRBD1 (6 bases). V lost 4 bases and J lost 4, with 20 bases in between. The length of the CDR3 is 16 residues. From germline, CDR1 is PRHDT and CDR2 FYEKMQ (reference sequence).

J is TRBJ2-3 and V is TRBV4-3; 7 nucleotides agree with TRBD2. Trimming cost V 0 bases and J 6 bases; bases outside gene matches: 12. From germline, CDR1 is LGHNA and CDR2 YSLEER. The CDR3 covers 17 residues. The CDR3 loop is CASSQEKAGTLLDTQYF. In DNA form, the CDR3 reads TGCGCCAGCAGCCAAGAAAAAGCGGGAACCCTCTTGGATACGCAGTATTTT.

V gene TRBV10-3 combines with J gene TRBJ2-5, with 8 bases identical to TRBD2. Germline V CDR1 and CDR2: ENHRY, SYGVKD. V was clipped by 4 bases and J by 4 bases; unmatched bases: 5. The length of the CDR3 is 14 residues. CDR3 bases: TGTGCCATCAGTGGCAGCGGGGGCAGAGAGACCCAGTACTTC. Protein sequence: CAISGSGGRETQYF.

The table lists this clone with a count of one. This chain joins TRBV27 and TRBJ1-1; a weak D match, TRBD1 (6 bases). With 6 bases removed from V and 1 base from J, the gap between germline ends came to 9 bases. The CDR3 consists of 13 residues. Germline V lookup: CDR1 MNHEY, CDR2 SMNVEV (reference sequence). For the CDR3, the DNA is TGTGCCAGCAGCTGGACAGAGAACACTGAAGCTTTCTTT. Protein product: CASSWTENTEAFF.

This chain joins TRBV5-4 and TRBJ2-7; TRBD1 matches 10 bases. This CDR3 spans 14 amino acids. The germline V gene encodes CDR1 SGHNT and CDR2 YYREEE (reference sequence). V shed 3 bases, J shed 6 bases, and the junction held 6 bases outside the gene matches. As DNA, the CDR3 is TGTGCCAGCAGCTCCGGGACAGGGGCCGTCGAGCAGTACTTC. Protein: CASSSGTGAVEQYF.

The V and J genes are TRBV27 and TRBJ1-2; TRBD1 might be the D (5 bases). The CDR3 has 16 amino acids. V dropped 0 bases and J dropped 4 bases, with 15 bases sitting between them. Germline V CDR1 and CDR2: MNHEY, SMNVEV (reference sequence). This chain's CDR3 is CASSLSQGWGGYGYTF. Written as DNA, the CDR3 is TGTGCCAGCAGTTTATCGCAGGGCTGGGGGGGCTATGGCTACACCTTC.

This clone turned up a few times. The rearrangement links TRBV4-2 to TRBJ1-5; no clear D. CDR1 and CDR2 from the germline V gene are LGHNA and YNFKEQ. V was pared by 3 bases and J by 1 base, with 10 bases between. This CDR3 is 15 amino acids long. CDR3 loop: CASSHDEGSNQPQHF. The CDR3 DNA sequence: TGTGCCAGCAGCCATGACGAGGGAAGCAATCAGCCCCAGCATTTT.

J is TRBJ2-1 and V is TRBV9; 8 bases line up with TRBD2. The CDR3 is 15 residues long. From germline, CDR1 is SGDLS and CDR2 YYNGEE. J gave up 5 bases and V 0 bases, and 4 bases lay outside the gene matches. This chain's CDR3 is CASSVVGSGNNEQFF. The CDR3 nucleotides read TGTGCCAGCAGCGTAGTGGGTAGCGGGAACAATGAGCAGTTCTTC.

The count of this clone is one. The V and J genes are TRBV29-1 and TRBJ1-1; TRBD1 is a possible D gene (6 bases). V shed 6 bases and J shed 4 bases, with 6 bases lying between them. The CDR3 runs 10 residues. Germline loops: CDR1 SQVTM, CDR2 ANQGSEA. The DNA for the CDR3 is TGCAGCGTGGGGGCCACTGAAGCTTTCTTT. Protein product: CSVGATEAFF. The full variable domain, with the rest looked up from reference TRBV29-1 and TRBJ1-1, is SAVISQKPSRDICQRGTSLTIQCQVDSQVTMMFWYRQQPGQSLTLIATANQGSEATYESGFVIDKFPISRPNLTFSTLTVSNMSPEDSSIYLCSVGATEAFFGQGTRLTVV.

The chain is built from TRBV5-1 and TRBJ2-7; 12 bases agree with TRBD2. Per germline, CDR1 SGHRS and CDR2 YFSETQ. The V and J ends lost 0 bases and 6 bases, in that order; junction bases with no gene match: 4. This CDR3 is built from 15 residues. In nucleotides, the CDR3 is TGCGCCAGCAGCTTGGGACTAGCGGGAGATTTCGAGCAGTACTTC. This sequence encodes CASSLGLAGDFEQYF.

This clone is a singleton in its sample. The V and J genes are TRBV7-2 and TRBJ2-5; D is uncertain. The J call may not be correct, given that the DNA end is closer to TRBJ2-7. Germline assignment: CDR1 SGHTA and CDR2 FQGNSA. This CDR3 spans 13 amino acids. CDR3 protein: CASSLAFSYEQYF. The DNA of the CDR3 is TGTGCCAGCAGCTTAGCGTTTTCCTACGAGCAGTACTTC.

This clone was seen a handful of times. V and J are TRBV9 and TRBJ2-1; D is possibly TRBD2 (6 bases). Germline V CDR1 and CDR2: SGDLS, YYNGEE. V was cut by 3 bases and J by 4 bases, with 17 bases left in between. This CDR3 contains 16 residues. This chain's CDR3 is CASSAATAGLYNEQFF. CDR3 nucleotide sequence: TGTGCCAGCAGCGCCGCCACGGCGGGACTTTACAATGAGCAGTTCTTC.

The genes are TRBV7-8 and TRBJ2-5; TRBD2 aligns across 14 bases. Germline lookup yields CDR1 SGHVS and CDR2 FQNEAQ. The CDR3 loop spans 17 amino acids. The ends lost 5 bases at V and 1 base at J; junction bases unmatched: 6. The CDR3: CASSRGLAGDFQETQYF. In DNA, the CDR3 is TGTGCCAGCAGCCGGGGACTAGCGGGGGATTTCCAAGAGACCCAGTACTTC.

This clone was observed a handful of times. The chain is built from TRBV5-1 and TRBJ2-1, with D possibly matching TRBD2 (5 bases). V lost 7 bases to trimming and J lost 0 bases, with 17 bases between them. The CDR3 sequence is 16 residues long. The germline V gene encodes CDR1 SGHRS and CDR2 YFSETQ. CDR3 residues: CASPLAGTSSYNEQFF. CDR3 sequence (DNA): TGCGCCAGCCCTTTGGCGGGCACGAGCTCCTACAATGAGCAGTTCTTC.

The chain recombines TRBV6-5 with TRBJ2-7; 10 nucleotides align to TRBD2. Germline V CDR1 and CDR2: MNHEY, SVGAGI. The J segment lost 1 base and the V segment lost 6 bases, leaving 6 bases of the junction unmatched. There are 15 residues in the CDR3. The CDR3 here is CASSTASGGSYEQYF. The DNA of the CDR3 is TGTGCCAGCAGCACGGCTAGCGGGGGTTCCTACGAGCAGTACTTC.

The chain links TRBV6-4 to TRBJ1-2; TRBD1 aligns across 9 bases. The germline gives CDR1 MRHNA, CDR2 SNTAGT. The V and J ends lost 2 bases and 2 bases, in that order; junction bases with no gene match: 6. The length of the CDR3 is 16 residues. In DNA form, the CDR3 reads TGTGCCAGCAGTGACCATGACAGGGGGGAAAACTATGGCTACACCTTC. It specifies CASSDHDRGENYGYTF.

This chain uses TRBV7-6 with TRBJ2-7; no clear D. The CDR3 totals 13 residues. The germline gives CDR1 SGHVS, CDR2 FNYEAQ. The germline V and J ends were trimmed by 3 bases and 5 bases, with 11 bases remaining between them. CDR3 nucleotide sequence: TGTGCCAGCAGCTTGACATATTCCCACGAGCAGTACTTC. Translated, it gives CASSLTYSHEQYF.

V is TRBV5-1 and J is TRBJ2-1; 10 bases line up with TRBD1. The junction had 12 bases not matched to a gene; V was cut back by 4 bases and J by 8 bases. The CDR3 is made up of 16 amino acids. Per germline, CDR1 SGHRS and CDR2 YFSETQ. The CDR3 protein is CASSKTPGQGSDEQFF. CDR3 DNA sequence: TGCGCCAGCAGCAAGACTCCGGGACAGGGGTCCGATGAGCAGTTCTTC.

The chain links TRBV28 to TRBJ1-5; D is uncertain. The germline V and J ends were trimmed by 5 bases and 0 bases, with 11 bases remaining between them. There are 15 residues in the CDR3. The germline V gene encodes CDR1 MDHEN and CDR2 SYDVKM. Here the CDR3 reads CASSDLRYSNQPQHF. The CDR3, as DNA: TGTGCCAGCAGTGACTTGCGCTATAGCAATCAGCCCCAGCATTTT.